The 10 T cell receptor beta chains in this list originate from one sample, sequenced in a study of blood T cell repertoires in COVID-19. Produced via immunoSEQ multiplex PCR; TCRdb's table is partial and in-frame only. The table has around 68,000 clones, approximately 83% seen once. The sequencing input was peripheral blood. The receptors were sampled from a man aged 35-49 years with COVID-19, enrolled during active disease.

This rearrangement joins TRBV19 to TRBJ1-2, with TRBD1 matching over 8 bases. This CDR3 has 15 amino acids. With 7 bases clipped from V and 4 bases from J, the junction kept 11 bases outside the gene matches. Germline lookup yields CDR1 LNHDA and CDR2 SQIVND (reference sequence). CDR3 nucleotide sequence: TGTGCCAGTACCCGGGTGACAGGGGCTTCCTATGGCTACACCTTC. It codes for CASTRVTGASYGYTF.

The CDR3 reads CASSQSPPGGIRPGNTIYF. CDR3 nucleotide sequence: TGTGCCAGCAGCCAAAGCCCCCCAGGGGGCATACGCCCTGGAAACACCATATATTTT. V and J are TRBV4-2 and TRBJ1-3; TRBD1 matches 8 bases. The CDR3 length is 19 residues. With 2 bases clipped from V and 2 bases from J, the junction kept 14 bases outside the gene matches. Germline values: CDR1 LGHNA, CDR2 YNFKEQ.

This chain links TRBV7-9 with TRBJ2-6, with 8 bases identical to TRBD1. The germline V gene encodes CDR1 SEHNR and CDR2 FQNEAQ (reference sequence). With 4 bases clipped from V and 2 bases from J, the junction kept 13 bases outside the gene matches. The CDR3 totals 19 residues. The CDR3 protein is CASSSPPHQDRAGANVLTF. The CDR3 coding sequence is TGTGCCAGCAGCTCCCCGCCCCACCAGGACAGGGCTGGGGCCAACGTCCTGACTTTC. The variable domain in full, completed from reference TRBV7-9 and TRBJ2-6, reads DTGVSQNPRHKITKRGQNVTFRCDPISEHNRLYWYRQTLGQGPEFLTYFQNEAQLEKSRLLSDRFSAERPKGSFSTLEIQRTEQGDSAMYLCASSSPPHQDRAGANVLTFGAGSRLTVL.

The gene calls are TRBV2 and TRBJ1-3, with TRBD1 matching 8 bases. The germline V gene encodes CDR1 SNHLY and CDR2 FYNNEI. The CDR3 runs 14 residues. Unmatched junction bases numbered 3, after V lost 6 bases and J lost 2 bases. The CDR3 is CASSGTGTGNTIYF. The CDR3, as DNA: TGTGCCAGCAGCGGGACAGGAACTGGAAACACCATATATTTT.

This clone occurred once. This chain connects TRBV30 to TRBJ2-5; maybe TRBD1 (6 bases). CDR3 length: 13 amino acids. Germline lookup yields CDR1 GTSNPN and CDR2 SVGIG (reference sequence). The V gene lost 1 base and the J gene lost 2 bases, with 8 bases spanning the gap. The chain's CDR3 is CAWSGTAQETQYF. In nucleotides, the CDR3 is TGTGCCTGGAGTGGGACAGCTCAAGAGACCCAGTACTTC.

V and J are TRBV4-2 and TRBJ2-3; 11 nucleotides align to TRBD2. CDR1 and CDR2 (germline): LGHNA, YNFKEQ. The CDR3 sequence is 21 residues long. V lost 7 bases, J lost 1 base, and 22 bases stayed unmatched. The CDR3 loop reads CASTHSRGSGGDWAGTDTQYF. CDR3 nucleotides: TGTGCCAGCACTCATAGTCGGGGTAGCGGGGGGGATTGGGCCGGCACAGATACGCAGTATTTT.

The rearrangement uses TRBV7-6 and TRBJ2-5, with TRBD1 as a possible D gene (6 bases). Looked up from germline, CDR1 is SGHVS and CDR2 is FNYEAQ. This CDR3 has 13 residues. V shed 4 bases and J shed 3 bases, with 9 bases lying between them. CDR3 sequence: CASSYGQKETQYF. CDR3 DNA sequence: TGTGCCAGCAGCTACGGACAGAAAGAGACCCAGTACTTC.

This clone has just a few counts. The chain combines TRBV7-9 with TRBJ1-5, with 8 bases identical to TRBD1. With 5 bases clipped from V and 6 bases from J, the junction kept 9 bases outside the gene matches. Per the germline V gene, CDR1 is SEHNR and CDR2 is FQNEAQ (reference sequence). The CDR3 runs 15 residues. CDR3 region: CASSPGQGLSQPQHF. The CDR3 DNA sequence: TGTGCCAGCAGCCCAGGACAGGGTCTAAGTCAGCCCCAGCATTTT.

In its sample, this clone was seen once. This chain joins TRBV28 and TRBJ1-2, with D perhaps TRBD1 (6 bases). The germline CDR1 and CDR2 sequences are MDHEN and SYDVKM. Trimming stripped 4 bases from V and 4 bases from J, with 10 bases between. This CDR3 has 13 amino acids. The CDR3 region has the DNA TGTGCCAGCAGTTCGACAGGCACCTATGGCTACACCTTC. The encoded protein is CASSSTGTYGYTF.

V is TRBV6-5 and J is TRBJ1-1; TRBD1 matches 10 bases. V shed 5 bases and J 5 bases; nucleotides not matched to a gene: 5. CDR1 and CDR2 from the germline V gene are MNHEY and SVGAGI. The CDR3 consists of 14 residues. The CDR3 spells CASSTGTGVTEAFF. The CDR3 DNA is TGTGCCAGCAGTACCGGGACAGGGGTAACTGAAGCTTTCTTT.